This T cell receptor beta chain stems from a study of blood T cell repertoires in COVID-19. Study in general: Spain, Italy and the United States supplied samples that represented acute and convalescent COVID-19.

Data came from immunoSEQ multiplex PCR; TCRdb stores just in-frame clones and leaves some out. The data hold around 140,000 clones, with around 88% observed a single time. The CDR3 is 13 residues long. V was cut by 1 base and J by 0 bases, with 4 bases left in between. Germline V gene sequence: CDR1 SGHRS, CDR2 YFSETQ. V usage is TRBV5-1 and J usage is TRBJ1-1; no definite D call. Material: peripheral blood. The sequence came from a man aged 45-65 years with active or convalescent COVID-19. The CDR3 sequence: CASSLSMNTEAFF. The CDR3 coding sequence is TGCGCCAGCAGCTTGAGCATGAACACTGAAGCTTTCTTT. Full variable domain (outside the CDR3, taken from reference TRBV5-1 and TRBJ1-1): KAGVTQTPRYLIKTRGQQVTLSCSPISGHRSVSWYQQTPGQGLQFLFEYFSETQRNKGNFPGRFSGRQFSNSRSEMNVSTLELGDSALYLCASSLSMNTEAFFGQGTRLTVV.